This T cell receptor (beta chain) was sequenced in a study of cytomegalovirus exposure and HLA in healthy donors. Notes on the study in general: Donor immune exposure was known only as CMV serostatus. Upon later analysis, HLA-associated TCR beta chains proved more clonally expanded than other, equally common chains. When presence/absence was analysed, sequencing depth was taken to be roughly uniform across donors. For TCR beta chains, V- and J-gene trimming was later linked to a missense DCLRE1C variant.

In regard to this clone: Antigen: not known.

V was cut by 3 bases and J by 0 bases, with 12 bases left in between. The CDR3 sequence is 16 residues long. Looked up from germline, CDR1 is MGHDK and CDR2 is SYGVNS. The PCR was carried out with 60 Vbeta primers and 13 Jbeta primers. The repertoire was sequenced with immunoSEQ multiplex PCR; TCRdb's copy has only in-frame clones and lacks some. Among fewer than 85,000 clones, 60% to 85% were seen once, and the ten largest hold 5.5% to 7%. The chain carries TRBV25-1 and TRBJ1-3; D may be TRBD1 (6 bases). The sequence derives from a male donor in good health and CMV-seropositive. The sequenced material came from PBMCs. CDR3 loop: CASSDQGIRSGNTIYF. The CDR3 DNA follows: TGTGCCAGCAGTGACCAGGGGATCCGCTCTGGAAACACCATATATTTT.